This entry is about one TCR beta chain. Its antigen is undetermined. The sequenced fragment ends 3 residues before the CDR3 boundary, so the rest is inferred from the germline J gene. The data derive from a study of T cell clonality in common variable immunodeficiency. Findings and caveats of the study: In common variable immunodeficiency, TCR beta chains reportedly carried fewer deletions and N-nucleotide insertions.

The CDR3 has 14 residues. CDR1 and CDR2 from the germline V gene are SGHTA and FQGNSA. The V gene lost 3 bases and the J gene lost 2 bases, with 11 bases spanning the gap. Assay used: immunoSEQ multiplex PCR; TCRdb lists only in-frame clones, some missing. This repertoire lists 15,000 to 20,000 clones without singletons; roughly 7.2% sits in the top ten. The J gene is TRBJ2-7, the V gene TRBV7-2; a possible D gene is TRBD2 (6 bases). This clonotype was obtained from a human donor with common variable immunodeficiency. Source material: peripheral blood mononuclear cells. This CDR3 is CASSFRRTTYEQYF. CDR3 DNA (partial): TGTGCCAGCAGCTTCAGACGGACTACCTACGAG.